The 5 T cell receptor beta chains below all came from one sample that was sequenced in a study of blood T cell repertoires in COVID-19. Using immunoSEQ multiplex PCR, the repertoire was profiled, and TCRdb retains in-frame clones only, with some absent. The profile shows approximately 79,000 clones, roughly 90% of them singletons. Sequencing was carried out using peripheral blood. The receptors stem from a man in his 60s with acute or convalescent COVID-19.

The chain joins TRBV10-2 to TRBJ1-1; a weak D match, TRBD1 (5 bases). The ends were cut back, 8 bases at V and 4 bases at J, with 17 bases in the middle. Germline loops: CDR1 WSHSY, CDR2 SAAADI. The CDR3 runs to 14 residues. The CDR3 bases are TGCGCCAGCTGGGGCCCCGGGGGGGGCACTGAAGCTTTCTTT. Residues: CASWGPGGGTEAFF.

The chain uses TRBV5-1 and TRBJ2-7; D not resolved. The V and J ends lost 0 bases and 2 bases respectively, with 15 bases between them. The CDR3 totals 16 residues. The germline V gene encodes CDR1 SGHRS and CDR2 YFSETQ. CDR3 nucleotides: TGCGCCAGCAGCTTGGCAAGCAGAGCGCAGACCTACGAGCAGTACTTC. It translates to CASSLASRAQTYEQYF.

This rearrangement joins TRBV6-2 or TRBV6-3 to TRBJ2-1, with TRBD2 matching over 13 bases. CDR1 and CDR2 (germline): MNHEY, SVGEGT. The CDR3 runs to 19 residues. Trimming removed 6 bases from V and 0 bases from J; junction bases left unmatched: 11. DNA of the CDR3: TGTGCCAGCAGCCCTTTGGGACTAGCGGGGAGAAGCTCCTACAATGAGCAGTTCTTC. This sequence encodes CASSPLGLAGRSSYNEQFF.

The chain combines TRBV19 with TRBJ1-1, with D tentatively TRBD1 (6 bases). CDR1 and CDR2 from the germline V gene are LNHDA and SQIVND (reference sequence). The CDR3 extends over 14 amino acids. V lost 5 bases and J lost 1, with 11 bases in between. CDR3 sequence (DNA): TGTGCCAGTAGTCCCACAGGGCAGAACACTGAAGCTTTCTTT. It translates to CASSPTGQNTEAFF.

CDR3 coding DNA: TGTGCCACCAGTGATGGAGGAAGGAACTATGGCTACACCTTC. Amino acids: CATSDGGRNYGYTF. The chain recombines TRBV24-1 with TRBJ1-2; D is unclear. The germline V gene has CDR1 KGHDR and CDR2 SFDVKD. V lost 3 bases and J lost 2, with 9 bases in between. This CDR3 contains 14 residues.